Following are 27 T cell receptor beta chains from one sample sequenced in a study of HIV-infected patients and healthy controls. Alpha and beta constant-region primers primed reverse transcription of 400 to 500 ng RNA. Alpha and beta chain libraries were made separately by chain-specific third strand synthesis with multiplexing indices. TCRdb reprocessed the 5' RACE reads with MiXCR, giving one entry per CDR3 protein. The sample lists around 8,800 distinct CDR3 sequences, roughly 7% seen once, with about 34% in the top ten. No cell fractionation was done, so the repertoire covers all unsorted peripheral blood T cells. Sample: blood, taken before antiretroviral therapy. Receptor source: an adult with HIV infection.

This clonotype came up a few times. CDR3 bases: TGCGCCAGCAGCTTGGAGGGCGATCGGGGCTACACCTTC. It codes for CASSLEGDRGYTF. The chain couples TRBV5-1 to TRBJ1-2, with D unclear. The CDR3 loop spans 13 amino acids. CDR1 and CDR2 from the germline V gene are SGHRS and YFSETQ. Trimming pared 0 bases from V and 8 bases from J, leaving 11 bases between.

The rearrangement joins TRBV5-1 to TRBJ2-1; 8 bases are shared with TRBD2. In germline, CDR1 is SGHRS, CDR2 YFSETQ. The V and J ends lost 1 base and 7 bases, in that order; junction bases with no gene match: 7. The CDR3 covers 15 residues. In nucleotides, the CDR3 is TGCGCCAGCAGCTTGTACGGGGGGGCCTTAAATGAGCAGTTCTTC. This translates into CASSLYGGALNEQFF.

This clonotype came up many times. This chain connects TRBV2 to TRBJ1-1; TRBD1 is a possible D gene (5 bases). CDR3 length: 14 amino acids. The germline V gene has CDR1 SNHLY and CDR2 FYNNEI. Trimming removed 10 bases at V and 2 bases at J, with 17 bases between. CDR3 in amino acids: CATPNGGVNTEAFF. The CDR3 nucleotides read TGTGCCACCCCTAACGGGGGGGTTAACACTGAAGCTTTCTTT.

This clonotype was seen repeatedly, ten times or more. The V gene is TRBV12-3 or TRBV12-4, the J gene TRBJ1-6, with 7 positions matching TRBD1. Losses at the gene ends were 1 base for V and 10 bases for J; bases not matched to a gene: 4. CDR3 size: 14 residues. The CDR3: CASSLEGARSPLHF. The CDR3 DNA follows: TGTGCCAGCAGTTTAGAGGGGGCGCGGTCACCCCTCCACTTT.

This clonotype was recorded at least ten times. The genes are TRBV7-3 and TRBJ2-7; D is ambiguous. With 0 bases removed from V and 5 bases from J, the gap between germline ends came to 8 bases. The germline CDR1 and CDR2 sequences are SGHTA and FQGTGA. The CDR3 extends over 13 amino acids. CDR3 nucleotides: TGTGCCAGCAGCTTAACCGCGGTGGACGAGCAGTACTTC. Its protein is CASSLTAVDEQYF.

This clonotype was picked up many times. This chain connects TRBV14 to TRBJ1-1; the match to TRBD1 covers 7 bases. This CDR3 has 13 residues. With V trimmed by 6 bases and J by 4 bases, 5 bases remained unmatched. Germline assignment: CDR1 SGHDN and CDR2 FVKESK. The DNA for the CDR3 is TGTGCCAGCAGATTTGACAGGGTCACTGAAGCTTTCTTT. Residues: CASRFDRVTEAFF.

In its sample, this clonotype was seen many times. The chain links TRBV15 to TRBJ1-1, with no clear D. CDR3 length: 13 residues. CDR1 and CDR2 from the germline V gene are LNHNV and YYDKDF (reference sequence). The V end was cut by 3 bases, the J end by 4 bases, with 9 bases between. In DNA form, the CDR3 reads TGTGCCACCAGCAGCTTCCTGAGCACTGAAGCTTTCTTT. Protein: CATSSFLSTEAFF.

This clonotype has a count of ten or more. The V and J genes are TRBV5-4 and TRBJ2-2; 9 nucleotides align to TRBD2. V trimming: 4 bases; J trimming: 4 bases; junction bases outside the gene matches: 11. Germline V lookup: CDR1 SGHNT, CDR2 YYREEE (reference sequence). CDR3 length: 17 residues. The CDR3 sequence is CASSVWGVAGVTGELFF. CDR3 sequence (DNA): TGTGCCAGCAGCGTCTGGGGGGTAGCGGGAGTCACCGGGGAGCTGTTTTTT.

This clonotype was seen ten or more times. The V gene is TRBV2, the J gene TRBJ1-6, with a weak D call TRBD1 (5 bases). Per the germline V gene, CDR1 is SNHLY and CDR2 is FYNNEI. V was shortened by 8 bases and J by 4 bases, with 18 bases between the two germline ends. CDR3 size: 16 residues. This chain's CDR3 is CASCSSGTQYNSPLHF. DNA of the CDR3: TGTGCCAGCTGTTCTTCCGGGACCCAATATAATTCACCCCTCCACTTT. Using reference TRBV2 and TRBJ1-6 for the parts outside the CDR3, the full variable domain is EPEVTQTPSHQVTQMGQEVILRCVPISNHLYFYWYRQILGQKVEFLVSFYNNEISEKSEIFDDQFSVERPDGSNFTLKIRSTKLEDSAMYFCASCSSGTQYNSPLHFGNGTRLTVT.

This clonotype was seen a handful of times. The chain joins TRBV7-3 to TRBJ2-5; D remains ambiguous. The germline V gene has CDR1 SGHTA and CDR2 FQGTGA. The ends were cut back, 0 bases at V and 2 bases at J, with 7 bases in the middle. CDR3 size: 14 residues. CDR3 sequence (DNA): TGTGCCAGCAGCTTAACTCCCTTTCAAGAGACCCAGTACTTC. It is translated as CASSLTPFQETQYF.

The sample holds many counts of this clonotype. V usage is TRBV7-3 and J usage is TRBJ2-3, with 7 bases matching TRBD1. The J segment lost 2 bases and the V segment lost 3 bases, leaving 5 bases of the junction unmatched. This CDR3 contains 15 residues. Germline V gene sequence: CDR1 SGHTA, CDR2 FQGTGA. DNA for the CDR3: TGTGCCAGCAGCTTGAGGACAGGATACACAGATACGCAGTATTTT. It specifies CASSLRTGYTDTQYF.

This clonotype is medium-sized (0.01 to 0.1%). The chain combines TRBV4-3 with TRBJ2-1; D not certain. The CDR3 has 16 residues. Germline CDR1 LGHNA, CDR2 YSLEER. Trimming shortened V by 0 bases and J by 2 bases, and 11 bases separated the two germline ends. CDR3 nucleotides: TGCGCCAGCAGCCAAGATTGGCCCGGTACCTACAATGAGCAGTTCTTC. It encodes CASSQDWPGTYNEQFF.

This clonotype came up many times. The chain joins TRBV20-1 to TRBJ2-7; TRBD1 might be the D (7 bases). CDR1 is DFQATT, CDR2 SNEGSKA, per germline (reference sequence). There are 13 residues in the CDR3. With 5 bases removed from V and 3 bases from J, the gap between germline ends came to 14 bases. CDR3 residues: CSASAGQFYEQYF. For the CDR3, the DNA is TGCAGTGCTTCCGCGGGACAGTTCTACGAGCAGTACTTC.

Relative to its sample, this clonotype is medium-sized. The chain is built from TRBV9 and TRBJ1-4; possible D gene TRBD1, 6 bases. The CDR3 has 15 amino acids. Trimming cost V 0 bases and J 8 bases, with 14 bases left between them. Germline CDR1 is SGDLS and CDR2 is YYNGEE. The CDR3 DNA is TGTGCCAGCAGCGTAGCAGGGGAGTTTAGGGAAAAACTGTTTTTT. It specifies CASSVAGEFREKLFF.

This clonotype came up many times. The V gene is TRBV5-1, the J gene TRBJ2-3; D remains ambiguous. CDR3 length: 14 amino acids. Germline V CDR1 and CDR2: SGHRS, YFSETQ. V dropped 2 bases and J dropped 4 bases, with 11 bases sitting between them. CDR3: CASSFGDGPDTQYF. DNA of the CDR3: TGCGCCAGCAGCTTCGGAGATGGTCCAGATACGCAGTATTTT.

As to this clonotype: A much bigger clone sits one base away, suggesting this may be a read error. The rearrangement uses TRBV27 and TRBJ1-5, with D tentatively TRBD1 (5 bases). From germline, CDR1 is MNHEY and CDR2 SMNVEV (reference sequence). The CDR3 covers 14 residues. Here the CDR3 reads CASSFAGPAQLQHF. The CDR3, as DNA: TGTGCCAGCAGTTTTGCGGGGCCGGCGCAGCTCCAGCATTTT.

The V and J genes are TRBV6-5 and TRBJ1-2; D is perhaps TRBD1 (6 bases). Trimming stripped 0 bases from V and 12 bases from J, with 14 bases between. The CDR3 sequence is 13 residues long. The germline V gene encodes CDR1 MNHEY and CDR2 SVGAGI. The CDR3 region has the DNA TGTGCCAGCAGTTACTCTCAGGGGTCGGCTAACACCTTC. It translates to CASSYSQGSANTF.

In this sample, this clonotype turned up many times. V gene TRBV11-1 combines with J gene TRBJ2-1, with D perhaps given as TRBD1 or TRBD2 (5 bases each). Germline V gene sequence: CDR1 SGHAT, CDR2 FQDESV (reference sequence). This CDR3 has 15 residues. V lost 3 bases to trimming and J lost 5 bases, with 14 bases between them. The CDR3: CASSFRDGDNNEQFF. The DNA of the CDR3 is TGTGCCAGCAGCTTCCGGGACGGCGACAACAATGAGCAGTTCTTC.

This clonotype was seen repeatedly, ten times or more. CDR3 DNA sequence: TGTGCCAGCACGCGAGGGGACTCTGGGGCCAACGTCCTGACTTTC. It codes for CASTRGDSGANVLTF. The chain carries TRBV7-2 and TRBJ2-6; either TRBD1 or TRBD2 may supply D (5 bases each). Trimming removed 7 bases from V and 0 bases from J, with 10 bases in between. Germline CDR1 and CDR2: SGHTA and FQGNSA. CDR3 length equals 15 residues. Supplemented by reference TRBV7-2 and TRBJ2-6, the full variable domain reads GAGVSQSPSNKVTEKGKDVELRCDPISGHTALYWYRQSLGQGLEFLIYFQGNSAPDKSGLPSDRFSAERTGGSVSTLTIQRTQQEDSAVYLCASTRGDSGANVLTFGAGSRLTVL.

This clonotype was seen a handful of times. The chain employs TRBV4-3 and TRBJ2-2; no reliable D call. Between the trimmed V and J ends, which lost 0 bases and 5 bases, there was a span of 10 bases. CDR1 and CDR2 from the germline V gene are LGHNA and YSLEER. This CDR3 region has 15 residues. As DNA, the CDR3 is TGCGCCAGCAGCCAAGAAATTGGTTCTACCGGGGAGCTGTTTTTT. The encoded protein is CASSQEIGSTGELFF.

Here the CDR3 reads CSAGRIGVGEQYF. CDR3 nucleotides: TGCAGTGCTGGGAGGATAGGGGTTGGCGAGCAGTACTTC. This chain connects TRBV20-1 to TRBJ2-7; a possible D gene is TRBD2 (6 bases). Per germline, CDR1 DFQATT and CDR2 SNEGSKA (reference sequence). The CDR3 is 13 residues long. Trimming shortened V by 5 bases and J by 6 bases, and 17 bases separated the two germline ends.

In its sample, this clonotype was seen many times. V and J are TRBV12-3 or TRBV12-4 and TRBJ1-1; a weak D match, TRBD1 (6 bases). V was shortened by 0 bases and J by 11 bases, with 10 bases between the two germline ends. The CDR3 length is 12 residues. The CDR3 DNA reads TGTGCCAGCAGTTTAGCGGCAGGGGCGGCTTTCTTT. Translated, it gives CASSLAAGAAFF.

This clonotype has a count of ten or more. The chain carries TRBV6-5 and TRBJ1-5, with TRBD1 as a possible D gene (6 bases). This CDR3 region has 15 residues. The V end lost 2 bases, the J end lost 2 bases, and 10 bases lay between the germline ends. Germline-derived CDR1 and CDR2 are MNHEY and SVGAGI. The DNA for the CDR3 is TGTGCCAGCAGTTACGGTGAGGGGGGCAATCAGCCCCAGCATTTT. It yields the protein CASSYGEGGNQPQHF.

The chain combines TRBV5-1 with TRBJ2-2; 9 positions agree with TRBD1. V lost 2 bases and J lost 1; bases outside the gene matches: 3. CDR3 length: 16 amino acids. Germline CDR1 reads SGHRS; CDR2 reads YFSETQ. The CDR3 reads CASSFRGQGNTGELFF. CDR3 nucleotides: TGCGCCAGCAGCTTTAGGGGACAGGGGAACACCGGGGAGCTGTTTTTT.

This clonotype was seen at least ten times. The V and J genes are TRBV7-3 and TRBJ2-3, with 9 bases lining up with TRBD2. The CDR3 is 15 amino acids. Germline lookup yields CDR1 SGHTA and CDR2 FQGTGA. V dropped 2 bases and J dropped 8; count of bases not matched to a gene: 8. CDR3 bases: TGTGCCAGCAGCTTAGGTAGCGGGGGAGTCGGTACGCAGTATTTT. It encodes CASSLGSGGVGTQYF.

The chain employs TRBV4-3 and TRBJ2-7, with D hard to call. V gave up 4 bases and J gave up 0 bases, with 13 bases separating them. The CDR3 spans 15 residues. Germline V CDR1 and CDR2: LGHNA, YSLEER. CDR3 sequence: CASSPQGYPSYEQYF. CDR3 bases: TGCGCCAGCAGCCCACAAGGGTATCCCTCCTACGAGCAGTACTTC.

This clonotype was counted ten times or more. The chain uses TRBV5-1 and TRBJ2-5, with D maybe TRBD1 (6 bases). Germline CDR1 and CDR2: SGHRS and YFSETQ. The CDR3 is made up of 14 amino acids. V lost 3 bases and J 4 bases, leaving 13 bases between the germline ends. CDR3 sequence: CASSSLQGTETQYF. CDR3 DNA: TGCGCCAGCAGCTCTCTTCAGGGGACAGAGACCCAGTACTTC.